Sequencing of this T cell receptor (beta chain) was carried out in a study of blood T cell repertoires in COVID-19. Study background: Samples taken during acute and convalescent COVID-19 were collected in the United States, Italy and Spain. The cDNA or gDNA used as material had been derived from T cells, B-cell-depleted T cells, or PBMCs.

The germline CDR1 and CDR2 sequences are SGHNT and YENEEA. V lost 3 bases, J lost 2 bases, and 1 base stayed unmatched. The CDR3 has 15 amino acids. Per the authors' pipeline: From reference gene primer amplification, estimates of nucleated cell counts were derived. Assay: immunoSEQ multiplex PCR; the TCRdb copy retains only in-frame clones and omits some. From that table come the V and J calls and clone size; the DNA was used to work out D and trimming. The table lists 68,000 or so clones, roughly four fifths of them singletons. This sequence originates from a human donor in a cohort sampled during active COVID-19. The sequenced sample consisted of peripheral blood. This sequence joins TRBV11-3 and TRBJ2-1, with 10 bases identical to TRBD2. In nucleotides, the CDR3 is TGTGCCAGCAGCTTTCTAGCGGGGGCCTACAATGAGCAGTTCTTC. It encodes CASSFLAGAYNEQFF.